This is a list of T cell receptor beta chains from one sample in a study of tumour-infiltrating T cells in Burkitt lymphoma. Some clones are missing from TCRdb's copy, which holds only in-frame ones; the method was immunoSEQ multiplex PCR. The sample shows more than 45,000 clones, around 29% of them seen only once. The sample consisted of tumor tissue. These receptors came from a human donor with Burkitt lymphoma. The CDR3 runs from the conserved cysteine through the conserved F or W. Each record gives: D gene, V gene, clone size, J gene, CDR3 DNA, CDR3 protein. The D gene is left open where the match is weak. A clone size is listed for some rows: how often the clone was seen (once, few, many), or a class if it is expanded.

-	TRBV4-1	few	TRBJ1-2	TGCGCCAGCAGCCAAGGAGGGGGGCCCTATGGCTACACCTTC	CASSQGGGPYGYTF
-	TRBV7-2	-	TRBJ2-1	TGTGCCAGCAGCTTAGAACGGCAGGTTGGTAAGTTCTTC	CASSLERQVGKFF
-	TRBV7-2	-	TRBJ2-5	TGTGCCAGCAGCTCCCAAGAGACCCAGTACTTC	CASSSQETQYF
-	TRBV4-2	-	TRBJ2-1	TGTGCCAGCAGCTCAAGCCATGAGCAGTTCTTC	CASSSSHEQFF
TRBD2	TRBV5-4	-	TRBJ2-5	TGTGCCAGCAGCTTGGGAGCGGGGGAAGAGACCCAGTACTTC	CASSLGAGEETQYF
TRBD1	TRBV2	-	TRBJ2-7	TGTGCCAGCACCCAGGGGGATCGGGAGCAGTACTTC	CASTQGDREQYF
-	TRBV7-9	few	TRBJ2-7	TGTGCCAGCAGCTTTTGGGACGGAGTACCCTACGAGCAGTACTTC	CASSFWDGVPYEQYF
-	TRBV4-3	-	TRBJ1-6	TGCGCCAGCAGCCAAGAATGGCGGACCAGAGGGAATAATTCACCCCTCCACTTT	CASSQEWRTRGNNSPLHF
-	TRBV7-2	-	TRBJ1-1	TGTGCCAGCAGCCTGATCTGGGGGGTTGGCACTGAAGCTTTCTTT	CASSLIWGVGTEAFF
-	TRBV18	few	TRBJ2-3	TGTGCCAGCTCACCACCAGCAGATACGCAGTATTTT	CASSPPADTQYF
-	TRBV19	-	TRBJ2-5	TGTGCCAGTAGTATAGATGCGACGGGTCTCGAGACCCAGTACTTC	CASSIDATGLETQYF
TRBD2	TRBV7-9	-	TRBJ2-5	TGTGCCCGCGGGGGGTCGGAGACCCAGTACTTC	CARGGSETQYF
TRBD2	TRBV7-2	few	TRBJ2-2	TGTGCCAGCACACTAAACCCGGGACTATACACCGGGGAGCTGTTTTTT	CASTLNPGLYTGELFF
-	TRBV19	few	TRBJ2-1	TGTGCCAGTATGGGGACTCAGGGGTACAATGAGCAGTTCTTC	CASMGTQGYNEQFF
-	TRBV10-3	-	TRBJ2-4	TGTGCCATCAGTGGGGACGGGGCCAAAAACATTCAGTACTTC	CAISGDGAKNIQYF
-	TRBV6-5	few	TRBJ1-3	TGTGCCACCAGCCTGGGACGAAACTCTGGAAACACCATATATTTT	CATSLGRNSGNTIYF
TRBD2	TRBV5-8	-	TRBJ2-3	TGTGCCAGCAGCAAGGGACTAGCGGGGAGCACAGATACGCAGTATTTT	CASSKGLAGSTDTQYF
TRBD2	TRBV5-4	-	TRBJ2-3	TGTGCCAGCAGCTTCGGAAGCGGGGGGCCCACAGATACGCAGTATTTT	CASSFGSGGPTDTQYF
-	TRBV6-5	few	TRBJ1-2	TGTGCCAGTCGCGGCGGGAACTATGGCTACACCTTC	CASRGGNYGYTF
-	TRBV18	-	TRBJ1-1	TGTGCCAGCTCCACTCGGGAGGCCAGGGGGAACACTGAAGCTTTCTTT	CASSTREARGNTEAFF
-	TRBV19	-	TRBJ2-3	TGTGCCAGTAGTATAGGGATGCTTTTGACGGATACGCAGTATTTT	CASSIGMLLTDTQYF
TRBD1	TRBV30	few	TRBJ2-7	TGTGCCTGGAGTTCCGGGACAGGGGACCCCTACGAGCAGTACTTC	CAWSSGTGDPYEQYF
TRBD2	TRBV5-1	-	TRBJ2-3	TGCGCCAGCAGCCGTGCATCTAGCGGGCACTCCACAGATACGCAGTATTTT	CASSRASSGHSTDTQYF
-	TRBV18	-	TRBJ2-1	TGTGCCAGCTCACCTTCTCAGAGACCTTACAATGAGCAGTTCTTC	CASSPSQRPYNEQFF
-	TRBV18	few	TRBJ2-5	TGTGCCAGCTCACCACGGTCCGGGGGCCAAGAGACCCAGTACTTC	CASSPRSGGQETQYF
TRBD2	TRBV19	few	TRBJ2-2	TGTGCCAGTAGTATAGGGACTAGCGGGGGGAACACCGGGGAGCTGTTTTTT	CASSIGTSGGNTGELFF
-	TRBV19	-	TRBJ1-1	TGTGCCAGTAGCGGGGGGGGTCTAGTCACTGAAGCTTTCTTT	CASSGGGLVTEAFF
-	TRBV4-1	-	TRBJ2-5	TGCGCCAGCAGCCCCAGGGTTGACCTCCAAGAGACCCAGTACTTC	CASSPRVDLQETQYF
-	TRBV5-1	-	TRBJ1-2	TGCGCCAGCAGCTTGGAACAGGGCTATGGCTACACCTTC	CASSLEQGYGYTF
TRBD1	TRBV4-1	-	TRBJ2-1	TGCGCCAGCAGACCTCAGACAGGGGGTTCCTACAATGAGCAGTTCTTC	CASRPQTGGSYNEQFF
-	TRBV5-5	-	TRBJ2-1	TGTGCCAGCAGCTTGGCCCCCACTAGCTTATACAATGAGCAGTTCTTC	CASSLAPTSLYNEQFF
-	TRBV2	few	TRBJ2-7	TGTGCCAGCAGTGGGTTCGGACAGACCTACGAGCAGTACTTC	CASSGFGQTYEQYF
TRBD2	TRBV14	-	TRBJ2-3	TGTGCCAGCAGTCGACCGGGACTAGCGGGGGATAGCACAGATACGCAGTATTTT	CASSRPGLAGDSTDTQYF
TRBD1	TRBV4-1	-	TRBJ1-4	TGCGCCAGCAGCCCGACCCGGGACAGGCAAAATGAAAAACTGTTTTTT	CASSPTRDRQNEKLFF
-	TRBV5-6	few	TRBJ1-1	TGTGCCAGCAGCTTGGTGGACAGCAACACTGAAGCTTTCTTT	CASSLVDSNTEAFF
-	TRBV19	few	TRBJ1-3	TGTGCCAGTAGTACGCTGGGAAACACCATATATTTT	CASSTLGNTIYF
-	TRBV14	-	TRBJ1-2	TGTGCCAGCAGCCAAGATCGGAGGGGTGGCTACACCTTC	CASSQDRRGGYTF
-	TRBV29-1	few	TRBJ1-3	TGCAGCGTTGCACTTGGGACCGCCGCTGGAAACACCATATATTTT	CSVALGTAAGNTIYF
-	TRBV9	-	TRBJ2-1	TGTGCCAGCAGCGTAGAGCCTGTAAACAATGAGCAGTTCTTC	CASSVEPVNNEQFF
-	TRBV5-1	few	TRBJ2-5	TGCGCCAGCAGCTTCGAGGAGGCTTTCGAGACCCAGTACTTC	CASSFEEAFETQYF
-	TRBV7-2	-	TRBJ2-3	TGTGCCAGCAGCTTTAGCCGGCCAGATACGCAGTATTTT	CASSFSRPDTQYF
TRBD1	TRBV7-9	-	TRBJ1-4	TGTGCCAGCAGCTTAAACAGCGGGAAGGGGGCCAGTGAAAAACTGTTTTTT	CASSLNSGKGASEKLFF
-	TRBV4-1	-	TRBJ2-3	TGCGCCAGCAGCCAGAGCGGAGACACAGATACGCAGTATTTT	CASSQSGDTDTQYF
TRBD1	TRBV2	few	TRBJ2-7	TGTGCCAGCAGTCGGACAGGGACCTACGAGCAGTACTTC	CASSRTGTYEQYF
-	TRBV6-5	-	TRBJ1-2	TGTGCCAGCAGTTACTCGATCTTGGGGGGTGGCTACACCTTC	CASSYSILGGGYTF
-	TRBV4-3	-	TRBJ1-2	TGCGCCAGCAGCCAAGAAAGGCGGGGGAATGGCTACACCTTC	CASSQERRGNGYTF
TRBD2	TRBV12-5	-	TRBJ2-1	TGTGCTAGTGGGGGGGAGGGTGAGCAGTTCTTC	CASGGEGEQFF
-	TRBV5-4	few	TRBJ1-2	TGTGCCAGCAGCGGGACACCTAACTATGGCTACACCTTC	CASSGTPNYGYTF